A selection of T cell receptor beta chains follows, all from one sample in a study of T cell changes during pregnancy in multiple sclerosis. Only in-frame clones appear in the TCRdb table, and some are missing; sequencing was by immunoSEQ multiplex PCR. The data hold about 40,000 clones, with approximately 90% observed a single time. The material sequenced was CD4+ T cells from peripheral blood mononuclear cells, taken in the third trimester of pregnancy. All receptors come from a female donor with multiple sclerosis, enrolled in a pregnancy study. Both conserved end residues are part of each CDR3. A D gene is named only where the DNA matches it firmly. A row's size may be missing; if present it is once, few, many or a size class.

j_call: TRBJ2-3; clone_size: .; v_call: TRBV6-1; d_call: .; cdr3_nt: TGTGCCAGCAGCCGGGACACGAGCACAGATACGCAGTATTTT; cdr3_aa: CASSRDTSTDTQYF
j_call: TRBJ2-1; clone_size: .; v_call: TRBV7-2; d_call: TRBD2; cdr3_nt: TGTGCCAGCAGCGTCTCGGGACTAGTGAGTCTTGAGCAGTTCTTC; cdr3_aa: CASSVSGLVSLEQFF
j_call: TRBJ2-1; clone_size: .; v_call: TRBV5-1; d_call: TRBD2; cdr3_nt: TGCGCCAGCAGCGTGAAGACTAGCGGGAGGGTCTACAATGAGCAGTTCTTC; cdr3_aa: CASSVKTSGRVYNEQFF
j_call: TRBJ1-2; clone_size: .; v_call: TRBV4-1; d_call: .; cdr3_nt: TGCGCCAGCAGCCAAGTCGGGACTAACTATGGCTACACCTTC; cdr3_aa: CASSQVGTNYGYTF
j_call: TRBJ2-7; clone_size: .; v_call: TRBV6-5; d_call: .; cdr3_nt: TGTGCCAGCAGTTCACTGTCCGGGAGAAGGAGAGGCGAGCAGTACTTC; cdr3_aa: CASSSLSGRRRGEQYF
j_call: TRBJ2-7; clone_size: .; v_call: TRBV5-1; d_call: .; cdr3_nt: TGCGCCAGCAGCTTAGACTACGACGAGCAGTACTTC; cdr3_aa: CASSLDYDEQYF
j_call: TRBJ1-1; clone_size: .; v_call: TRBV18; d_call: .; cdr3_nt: TGTGCCAGCTCGCGAAGGGGTTCTCAACAGTCGAACACTGAAGCTTTCTTT; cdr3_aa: CASSRRGSQQSNTEAFF
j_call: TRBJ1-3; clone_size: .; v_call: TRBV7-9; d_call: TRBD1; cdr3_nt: TGTGCCCCAGGGGGAGAAACTGGAAACACCATATATTTT; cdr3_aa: CAPGGETGNTIYF
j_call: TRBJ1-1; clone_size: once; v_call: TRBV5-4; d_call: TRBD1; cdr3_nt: TGTGCCAGCAGCCCCGGACAGGCGATGAACACTGAAGCTTTCTTT; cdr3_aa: CASSPGQAMNTEAFF
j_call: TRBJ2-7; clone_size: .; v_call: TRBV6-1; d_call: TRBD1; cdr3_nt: TGTGCCAGCAGTGAACAGGCAGGGGGCAGGGAGCAGTACTTC; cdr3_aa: CASSEQAGGREQYF
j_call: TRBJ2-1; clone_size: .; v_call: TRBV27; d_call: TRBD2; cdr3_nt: TGTGCCAGCAGTTCCCTGGCGGGAGGGCCCTACAATGAGCAGTTCTTC; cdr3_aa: CASSSLAGGPYNEQFF
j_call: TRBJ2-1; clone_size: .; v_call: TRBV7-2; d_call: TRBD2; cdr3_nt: TGTGCCAGCAGCTTAGATCTAGCGGTTAACAATGAGCAGTTCTTC; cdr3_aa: CASSLDLAVNNEQFF
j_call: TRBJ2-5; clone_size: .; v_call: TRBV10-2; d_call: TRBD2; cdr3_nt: TGCGCCAGCAGTCGCGGGAGGGCTATACAAGAGACCCAGTACTTC; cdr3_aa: CASSRGRAIQETQYF